Presented here are 19 T cell receptor beta chains from one specimen sequenced in a study of long-term antiretroviral therapy in people with HIV. The authors ran the immunoSEQ assay, v3.0, at survey level. Sequencing used immunoSEQ multiplex PCR; TCRdb keeps in-frame clones, though not all of them. Here the sample spans approximately 30,000 clones, under 85% being singletons. Source: unsorted PBMCs, taken 3 years after starting antiretroviral therapy. The receptors here all came from a middle-aged man with HIV.

V is TRBV19 and J is TRBJ1-1; 9 nucleotides match TRBD1. Germline V gives CDR1 LNHDA, CDR2 SQIVND (reference sequence). After removal of 7 bases from V and 2 bases from J, the junction contained 5 bases not matched to a gene. The CDR3 loop spans 14 amino acids. The CDR3 region is CASNQQGANTEAFF. Here the CDR3 DNA reads TGTGCCAGTAACCAACAGGGGGCAAACACTGAAGCTTTCTTT.

The chain couples TRBV11-3 to TRBJ2-1, with D maybe TRBD2 (5 bases). Trimming removed 5 bases at V and 9 bases at J, with 14 bases between. The CDR3 consists of 13 residues. Looked up from germline, CDR1 is SGHNT and CDR2 is YENEEA. The CDR3 spells CASSLLRAREQFF. In DNA form, the CDR3 reads TGTGCCAGCAGCCTATTGAGGGCCCGTGAGCAGTTCTTC.

This rearrangement joins TRBV10-2 to TRBJ2-3, with 8 bases matching TRBD1. This CDR3 spans 14 amino acids. V lost 8 bases and J lost 5; bases outside the gene matches: 9. Germline CDR1 and CDR2: WSHSY and SAAADI. The CDR3 DNA follows: TGCGCCAGCCTAGACAGGGGCTTCCTAGATACGCAGTATTTT. Protein sequence: CASLDRGFLDTQYF.

This clone was counted between two and nine times. The CDR3 DNA is TGTGCCATCAGTGAGCGGGCAGACTATGGCTACACCTTC. Translating gives CAISERADYGYTF. The chain employs TRBV10-3 and TRBJ1-2; D is undetermined. Trimming stripped 2 bases from V and 3 bases from J, with 7 bases between. Germline CDR1 and CDR2: ENHRY and SYGVKD. The CDR3 has 13 residues.

The chain carries TRBV7-2 and TRBJ2-1; 7 bases match TRBD1. The CDR3 is made up of 19 amino acids. Germline V CDR1 and CDR2: SGHTA, FQGNSA. V shed 6 bases and J 2 bases; nucleotides not matched to a gene: 19. CDR3 region: CASRIRDSAPRGPYNEQFF. CDR3 bases: TGTGCCAGCAGGATACGGGACAGTGCTCCCAGGGGTCCCTACAATGAGCAGTTCTTC. The entire variable domain, with the rest obtained from reference TRBV7-2 and TRBJ2-1, is as follows: GAGVSQSPSNKVTEKGKDVELRCDPISGHTALYWYRQSLGQGLEFLIYFQGNSAPDKSGLPSDRFSAERTGGSVSTLTIQRTQQEDSAVYLCASRIRDSAPRGPYNEQFFGPGTRLTVL.

The CDR3 is CASSVGLAGGHTDTQYF. The DNA for the CDR3 is TGTGCCAGCAGTGTGGGACTAGCGGGAGGGCATACAGATACGCAGTATTTT. The chain couples TRBV6-1 to TRBJ2-3; 16 positions match TRBD2. CDR3 length: 17 amino acids. CDR1 is MNHNS, CDR2 SASEGT, per germline. J lost 3 bases, V lost 4 bases, and 4 bases had no gene match.

The chain recombines TRBV18 with TRBJ2-3; D not resolved. V shed 0 bases and J shed 6 bases, with 4 bases lying between them. Germline V gene sequence: CDR1 KGHSH, CDR2 LQKENI. The CDR3 sequence is 12 residues long. CDR3 bases: TGTGCCAGCTCACCACCCCTCGATACGCAGTATTTT. Amino acids: CASSPPLDTQYF.

The chain has TRBV6-1 and TRBJ1-5; TRBD1 is a possible D gene (6 bases). The V gene lost 2 bases and the J gene lost 3 bases, with 11 bases spanning the gap. Germline V CDR1 and CDR2: MNHNS, SASEGT. This CDR3 is 15 amino acids long. CDR3 bases: TGTGCCAGCAGTGAAAGGACAGTTATCAATCAGCCCCAGCATTTT. As protein: CASSERTVINQPQHF.

This clone turned up a few times. The V and J genes are TRBV4-2 and TRBJ1-5; 7 bases map to TRBD1. The CDR3 length is 15 residues. CDR1 is LGHNA and CDR2 is YNFKEQ in the germline V gene. After removal of 4 bases from V and 2 bases from J, the junction contained 5 bases not matched to a gene. The CDR3 spells CASSPRQGGNQPQHF. DNA of the CDR3: TGTGCCAGCAGCCCAAGACAGGGAGGCAATCAGCCCCAGCATTTT.

The chain couples TRBV6-1 to TRBJ2-1, with D hard to call. This CDR3 contains 12 residues. Germline V gives CDR1 MNHNS, CDR2 SASEGT. V was trimmed by 0 bases and J by 15 bases, leaving 12 bases between them. The chain's CDR3 is CASSEARSSWFF. The CDR3 nucleotides read TGTGCCAGCAGTGAAGCTCGGTCCAGTTGGTTCTTC.

V is TRBV7-6 and J is TRBJ2-7; D is perhaps TRBD2 (5 bases). Germline CDR1 and CDR2: SGHVS and FNYEAQ. Trimming cost V 2 bases and J 6 bases, with 8 bases left between them. This CDR3 is 12 amino acids long. The CDR3 coding sequence is TGTGCCAGCAGCTTACCCACTAGCGAGCAGTACTTC. As protein: CASSLPTSEQYF.

The chain carries TRBV6-5 and TRBJ1-2, with 8 bases lining up with TRBD1. The CDR3 is 15 amino acids. The V gene's germline CDR1 is MNHEY and CDR2 SVGAGI. Trimming at V came to 6 bases and at J to 4 bases, leaving 10 bases not matched to a gene. CDR3 sequence: CASSLMSGTGYGYTF. The DNA for the CDR3 is TGTGCCAGCAGCTTGATGTCTGGGACAGGCTATGGCTACACCTTC.

This clone appeared a few times. The rearrangement links TRBV4-1 to TRBJ2-3; TRBD2 aligns across 8 bases. Germline V gene lookup returns CDR1 MGHRA and CDR2 YSYEKL. Trimming removed 3 bases from V and 3 bases from J; junction bases left unmatched: 5. The CDR3 loop spans 15 amino acids. The CDR3: CASSHGLAQTDTQYF. The CDR3, as DNA: TGCGCCAGCAGCCATGGACTAGCTCAGACAGATACGCAGTATTTT.

V usage is TRBV18 and J usage is TRBJ2-3; possible D gene TRBD2, 5 bases. V was clipped by 6 bases and J by 6 bases, with 13 bases between them. This CDR3 contains 13 residues. CDR1 is KGHSH, CDR2 LQKENI, per germline. The CDR3 spells CASSRGSEDTQYF. The CDR3 region has the DNA TGTGCCAGCTCCCGGGGTTCAGAGGATACGCAGTATTTT.

The chain employs TRBV18 and TRBJ1-1; no reliable D call. V was clipped by 5 bases and J by 4 bases, with 11 bases between them. The germline V gene encodes CDR1 KGHSH and CDR2 LQKENI. This CDR3 spans 13 amino acids. DNA of the CDR3: TGTGCCAGCTCAATCTCGGTAGGCACTGAAGCTTTCTTT. It encodes CASSISVGTEAFF.

The CDR3 DNA sequence: TGTGCCAGCAGCCCTGGCGGAATGAACACTGAAGCTTTCTTT. This codes for CASSPGGMNTEAFF. V gene TRBV13 combines with J gene TRBJ1-1; D not certain. In germline, CDR1 is PRHDT, CDR2 FYEKMQ (reference sequence). V dropped 5 bases and J dropped 0 bases, with 10 bases sitting between them. The CDR3 length is 14 residues.

This chain connects TRBV6-6 to TRBJ1-1; D may be TRBD1 (5 bases). The CDR3 is 14 amino acids. CDR1 is MNHNY and CDR2 is SVGAGI in the germline V gene (reference sequence). Trimming shortened V by 2 bases and J by 4 bases, and 11 bases separated the two germline ends. CDR3 residues: CASSYAGLGTEAFF. The DNA of the CDR3 is TGTGCCAGCAGTTACGCAGGGTTGGGCACTGAAGCTTTCTTT.

This chain links TRBV5-1 with TRBJ1-2; no clear D. Looked up from germline, CDR1 is SGHRS and CDR2 is YFSETQ. The V end was cut by 2 bases, the J end by 6 bases, with 5 bases between. The CDR3 is 11 amino acids. CDR3 protein: CASSFGDGYTF. CDR3 DNA: TGCGCCAGCAGCTTCGGGGATGGCTACACCTTC. Drawing the rest from reference TRBV5-1 and TRBJ1-2, the complete variable domain is KAGVTQTPRYLIKTRGQQVTLSCSPISGHRSVSWYQQTPGQGLQFLFEYFSETQRNKGNFPGRFSGRQFSNSRSEMNVSTLELGDSALYLCASSFGDGYTFGSGTRLTVV.

The gene calls are TRBV18 and TRBJ2-3; D is unresolved. The CDR3 totals 13 residues. The germline gives CDR1 KGHSH, CDR2 LQKENI. V shed 1 base and J shed 4 bases, with 6 bases lying between them. The CDR3 is CASSPRLADTQYF. In nucleotides, the CDR3 is TGTGCCAGCTCACCACGGCTAGCAGATACGCAGTATTTT.